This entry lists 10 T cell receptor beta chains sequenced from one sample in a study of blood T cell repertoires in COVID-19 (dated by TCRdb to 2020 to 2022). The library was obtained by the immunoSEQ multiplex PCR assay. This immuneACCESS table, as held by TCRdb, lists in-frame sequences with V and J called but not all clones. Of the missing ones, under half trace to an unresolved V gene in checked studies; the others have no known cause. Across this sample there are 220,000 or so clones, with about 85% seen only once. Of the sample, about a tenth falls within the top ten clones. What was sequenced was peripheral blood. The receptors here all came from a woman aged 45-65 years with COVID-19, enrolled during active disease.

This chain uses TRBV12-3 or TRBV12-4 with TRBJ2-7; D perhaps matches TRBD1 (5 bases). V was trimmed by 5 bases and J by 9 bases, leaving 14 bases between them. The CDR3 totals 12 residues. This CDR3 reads CASSASRVGQYV. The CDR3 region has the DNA TGTGCCAGCAGTGCCTCCAGGGTAGGGCAGTACGTC.

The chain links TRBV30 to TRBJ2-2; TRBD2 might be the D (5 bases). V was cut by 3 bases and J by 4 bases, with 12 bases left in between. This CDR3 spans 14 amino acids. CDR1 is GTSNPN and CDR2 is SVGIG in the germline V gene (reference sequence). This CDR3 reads CAWSLIARTGELFF. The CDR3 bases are TGTGCCTGGAGCTTAATAGCGCGCACCGGGGAGCTGTTTTTT.

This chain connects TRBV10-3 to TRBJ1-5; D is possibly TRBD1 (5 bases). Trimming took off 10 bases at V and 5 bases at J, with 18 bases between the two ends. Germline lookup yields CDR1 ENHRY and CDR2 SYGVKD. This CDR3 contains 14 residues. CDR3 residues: CATRGGRDDQPQHF. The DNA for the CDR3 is TGTGCCACCCGGGGAGGGAGGGACGATCAGCCCCAGCATTTT.

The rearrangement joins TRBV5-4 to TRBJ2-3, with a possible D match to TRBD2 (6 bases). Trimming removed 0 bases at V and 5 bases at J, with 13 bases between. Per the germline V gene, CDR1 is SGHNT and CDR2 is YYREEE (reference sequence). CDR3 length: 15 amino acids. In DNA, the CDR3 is TGTGCCAGCAGCTTGGCTGGAGGGTTGGGAGATACGCAGTATTTT. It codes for CASSLAGGLGDTQYF.

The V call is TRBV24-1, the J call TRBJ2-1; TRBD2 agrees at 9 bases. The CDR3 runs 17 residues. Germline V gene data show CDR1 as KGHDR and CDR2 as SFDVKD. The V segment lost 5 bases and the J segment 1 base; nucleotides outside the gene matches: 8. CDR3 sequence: CATSGSYSGGSYNEQFF. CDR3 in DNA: TGTGCCACCAGTGGTAGTTATAGCGGGGGATCCTACAATGAGCAGTTCTTC.

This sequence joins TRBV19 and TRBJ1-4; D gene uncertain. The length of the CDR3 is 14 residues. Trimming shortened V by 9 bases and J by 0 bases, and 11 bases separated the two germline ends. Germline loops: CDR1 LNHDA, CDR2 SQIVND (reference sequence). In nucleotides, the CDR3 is TGTGCCAGCCAACCTAGCACAACTAATGAAAAACTGTTTTTT. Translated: CASQPSTTNEKLFF.

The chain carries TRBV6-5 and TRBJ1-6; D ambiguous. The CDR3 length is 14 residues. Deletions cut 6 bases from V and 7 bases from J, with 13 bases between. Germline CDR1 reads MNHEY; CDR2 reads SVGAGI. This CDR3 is CASRVGRENSPLHF. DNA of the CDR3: TGTGCCAGCAGGGTGGGCAGAGAGAATTCACCCCTCCACTTT.

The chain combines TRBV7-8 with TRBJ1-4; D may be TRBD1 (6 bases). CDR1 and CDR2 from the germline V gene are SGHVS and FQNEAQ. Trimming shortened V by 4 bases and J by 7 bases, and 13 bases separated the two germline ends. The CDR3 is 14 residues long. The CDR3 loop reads CASSWGLAGEKLFF. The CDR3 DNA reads TGTGCCAGCAGCTGGGGGCTAGCGGGTGAAAAACTGTTTTTT.

The CDR3 DNA sequence: TGTGCCAGCAGTTTATACCCCCCCGGGGGGGCCACAGATACGCAGTATTTT. Its protein is CASSLYPPGGATDTQYF. The chain has TRBV27 and TRBJ2-3, with 8 bases lining up with TRBD2. The trim removed 1 base at V and 2 bases at J, leaving 8 bases unmatched. The CDR3 loop spans 17 amino acids. Germline V lookup: CDR1 MNHEY, CDR2 SMNVEV (reference sequence).

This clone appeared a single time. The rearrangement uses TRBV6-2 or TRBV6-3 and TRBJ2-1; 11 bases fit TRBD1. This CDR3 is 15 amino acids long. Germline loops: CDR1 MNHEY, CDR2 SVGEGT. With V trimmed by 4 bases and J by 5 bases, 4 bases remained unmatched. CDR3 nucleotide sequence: TGTGCCAGCAGTTTGGACAGGGGGCTGGACAATGAGCAGTTCTTC. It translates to CASSLDRGLDNEQFF.